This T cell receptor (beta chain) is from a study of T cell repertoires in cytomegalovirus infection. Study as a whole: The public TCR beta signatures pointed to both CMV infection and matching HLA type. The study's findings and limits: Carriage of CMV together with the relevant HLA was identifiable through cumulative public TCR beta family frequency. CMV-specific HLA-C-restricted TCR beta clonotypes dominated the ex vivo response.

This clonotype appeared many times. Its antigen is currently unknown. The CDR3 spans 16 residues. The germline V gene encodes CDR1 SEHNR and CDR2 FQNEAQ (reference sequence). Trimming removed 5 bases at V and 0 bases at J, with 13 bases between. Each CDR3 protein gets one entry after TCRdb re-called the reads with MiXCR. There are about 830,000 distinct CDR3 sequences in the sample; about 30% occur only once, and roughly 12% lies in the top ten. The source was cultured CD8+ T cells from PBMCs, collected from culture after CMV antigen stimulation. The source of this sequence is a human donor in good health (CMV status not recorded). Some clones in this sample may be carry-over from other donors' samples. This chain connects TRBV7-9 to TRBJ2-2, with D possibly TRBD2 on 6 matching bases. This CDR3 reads CASSATSYANTGELFF. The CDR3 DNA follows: TGTGCCAGCAGCGCGACTAGTTACGCGAACACCGGGGAGCTGTTTTTT.